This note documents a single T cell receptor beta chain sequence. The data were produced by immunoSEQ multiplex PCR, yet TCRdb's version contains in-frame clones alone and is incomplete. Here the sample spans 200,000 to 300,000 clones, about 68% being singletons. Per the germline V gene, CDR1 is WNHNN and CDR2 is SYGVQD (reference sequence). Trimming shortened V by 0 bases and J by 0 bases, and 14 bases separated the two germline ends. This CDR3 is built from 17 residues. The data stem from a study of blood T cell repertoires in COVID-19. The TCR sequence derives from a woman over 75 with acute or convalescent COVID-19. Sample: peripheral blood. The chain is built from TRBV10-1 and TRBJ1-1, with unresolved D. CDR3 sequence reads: CASSESNTGNMNTEAFF. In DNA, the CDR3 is TGCGCCAGCAGTGAGTCTAATACGGGGAACATGAACACTGAAGCTTTCTTT.